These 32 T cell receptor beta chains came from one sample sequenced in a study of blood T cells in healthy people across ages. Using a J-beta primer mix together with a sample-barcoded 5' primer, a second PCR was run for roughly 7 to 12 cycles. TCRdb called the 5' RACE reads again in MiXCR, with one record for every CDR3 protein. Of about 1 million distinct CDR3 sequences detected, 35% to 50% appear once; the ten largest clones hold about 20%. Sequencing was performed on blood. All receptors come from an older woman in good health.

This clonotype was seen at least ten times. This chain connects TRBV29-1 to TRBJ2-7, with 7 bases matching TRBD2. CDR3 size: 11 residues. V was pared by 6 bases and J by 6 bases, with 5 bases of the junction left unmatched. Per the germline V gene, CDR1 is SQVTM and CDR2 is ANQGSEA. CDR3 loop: CSVKLALEQYF. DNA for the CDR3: TGCAGCGTAAAACTAGCGCTCGAGCAGTACTTC.

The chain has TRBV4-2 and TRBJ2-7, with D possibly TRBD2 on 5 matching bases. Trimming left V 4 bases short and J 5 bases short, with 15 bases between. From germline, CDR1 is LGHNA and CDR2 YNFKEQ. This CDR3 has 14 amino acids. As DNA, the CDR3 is TGTGCCAGCAGCCTCACCGAGGGCAAGAACGAGCAGTACTTC. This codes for CASSLTEGKNEQYF.

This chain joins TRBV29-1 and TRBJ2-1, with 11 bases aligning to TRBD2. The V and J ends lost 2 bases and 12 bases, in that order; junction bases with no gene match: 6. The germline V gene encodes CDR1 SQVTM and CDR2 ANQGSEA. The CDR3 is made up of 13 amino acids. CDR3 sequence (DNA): TGCAGCGTTGAAACTAGCGGGAGACTTGGGCAGTTCTTC. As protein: CSVETSGRLGQFF.

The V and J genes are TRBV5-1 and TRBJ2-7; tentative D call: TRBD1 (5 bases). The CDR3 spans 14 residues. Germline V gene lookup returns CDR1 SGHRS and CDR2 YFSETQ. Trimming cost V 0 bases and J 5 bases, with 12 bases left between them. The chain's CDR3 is CASSLGQLGHEQYF. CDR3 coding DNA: TGCGCCAGCAGCTTGGGTCAATTGGGGCACGAGCAGTACTTC.

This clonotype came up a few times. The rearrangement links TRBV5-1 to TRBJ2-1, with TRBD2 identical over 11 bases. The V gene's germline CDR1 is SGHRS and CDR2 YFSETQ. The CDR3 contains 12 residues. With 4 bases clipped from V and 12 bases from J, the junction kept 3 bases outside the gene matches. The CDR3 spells CASSHGLAGQFF. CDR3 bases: TGCGCCAGCAGCCACGGACTAGCGGGGCAGTTCTTC.

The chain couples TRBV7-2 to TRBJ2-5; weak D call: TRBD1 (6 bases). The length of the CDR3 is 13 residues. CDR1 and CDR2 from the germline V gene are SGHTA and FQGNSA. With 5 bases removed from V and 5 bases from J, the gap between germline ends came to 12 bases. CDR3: CTSSQGQIETQYF. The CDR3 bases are TGTACCAGCAGCCAGGGACAAATTGAGACCCAGTACTTC.

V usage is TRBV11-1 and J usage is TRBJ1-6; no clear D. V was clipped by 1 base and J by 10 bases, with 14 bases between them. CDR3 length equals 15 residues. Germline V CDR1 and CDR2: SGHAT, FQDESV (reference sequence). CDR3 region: CASSLEGGIRSPLHF. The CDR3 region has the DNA TGTGCCAGCAGCTTAGAAGGAGGAATCAGATCACCCCTCCACTTT.

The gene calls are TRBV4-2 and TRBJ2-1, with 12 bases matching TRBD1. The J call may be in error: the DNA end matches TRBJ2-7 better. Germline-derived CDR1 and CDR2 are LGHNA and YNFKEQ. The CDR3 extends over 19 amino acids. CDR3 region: CASSQEGQGALISYNEQYF. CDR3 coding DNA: TGTGCCAGCAGCCAAGAGGGACAGGGGGCTCTTATTTCCTACAATGAGCAGTACTTC.

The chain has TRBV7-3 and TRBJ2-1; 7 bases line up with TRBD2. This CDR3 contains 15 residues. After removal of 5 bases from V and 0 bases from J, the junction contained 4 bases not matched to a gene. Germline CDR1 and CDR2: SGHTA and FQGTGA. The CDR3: CASSTSGNSYNEQFF. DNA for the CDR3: TGTGCCAGCAGCACCAGCGGGAACTCCTACAATGAGCAGTTCTTC.

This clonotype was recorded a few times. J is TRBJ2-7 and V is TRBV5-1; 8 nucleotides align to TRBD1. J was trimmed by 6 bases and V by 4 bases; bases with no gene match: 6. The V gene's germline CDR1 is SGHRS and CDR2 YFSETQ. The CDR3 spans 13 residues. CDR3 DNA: TGCGCCAGCAGCCCAGAGACAGGGGTCGAGCAGTACTTC. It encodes CASSPETGVEQYF.

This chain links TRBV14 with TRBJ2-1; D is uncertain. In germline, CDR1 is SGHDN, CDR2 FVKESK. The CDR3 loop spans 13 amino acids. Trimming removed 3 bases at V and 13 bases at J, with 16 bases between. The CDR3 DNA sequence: TGTGCCAGCAGCCAGGTTCGGCAAGCCGATCAGTTCTTC. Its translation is CASSQVRQADQFF.

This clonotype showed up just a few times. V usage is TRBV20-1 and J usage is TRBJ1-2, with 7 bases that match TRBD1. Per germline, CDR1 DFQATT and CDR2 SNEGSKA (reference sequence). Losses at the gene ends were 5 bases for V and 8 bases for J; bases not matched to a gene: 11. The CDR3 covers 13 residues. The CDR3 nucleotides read TGCAGTGCTCCATTAGACAGGGCAGAAGGCTACACCTTC. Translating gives CSAPLDRAEGYTF.

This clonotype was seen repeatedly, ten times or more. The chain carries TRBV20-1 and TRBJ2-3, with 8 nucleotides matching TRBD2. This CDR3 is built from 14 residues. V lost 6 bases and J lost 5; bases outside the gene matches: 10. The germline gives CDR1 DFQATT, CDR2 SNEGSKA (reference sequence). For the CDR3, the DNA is TGCAGTGCCCGGGACGGGAGGGCCTTAGATACGCAGTATTTT. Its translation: CSARDGRALDTQYF.

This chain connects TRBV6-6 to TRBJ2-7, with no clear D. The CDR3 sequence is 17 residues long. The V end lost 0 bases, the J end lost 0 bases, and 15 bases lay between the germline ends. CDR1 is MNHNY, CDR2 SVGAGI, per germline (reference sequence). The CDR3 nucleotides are TGTGCCAGCAGTTACTCGATTGCTGAGCGTCTCTCCTACGAGCAGTACTTC. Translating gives CASSYSIAERLSYEQYF.

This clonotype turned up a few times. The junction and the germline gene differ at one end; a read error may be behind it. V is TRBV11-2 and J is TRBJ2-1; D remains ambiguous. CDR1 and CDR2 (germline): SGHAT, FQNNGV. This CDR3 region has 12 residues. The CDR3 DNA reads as TGCGCCAGCAGCCGCATAGAAAATGAGCAGTTCTTC. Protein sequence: CASSRIENEQFF.

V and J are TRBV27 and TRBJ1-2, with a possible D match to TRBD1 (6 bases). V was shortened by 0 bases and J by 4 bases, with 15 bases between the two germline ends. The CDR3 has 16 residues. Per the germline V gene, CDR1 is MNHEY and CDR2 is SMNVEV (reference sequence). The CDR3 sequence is CASSLSGAGVGYGYTF. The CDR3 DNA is TGTGCCAGCAGTTTATCAGGGGCAGGGGTCGGCTATGGCTACACCTTC.

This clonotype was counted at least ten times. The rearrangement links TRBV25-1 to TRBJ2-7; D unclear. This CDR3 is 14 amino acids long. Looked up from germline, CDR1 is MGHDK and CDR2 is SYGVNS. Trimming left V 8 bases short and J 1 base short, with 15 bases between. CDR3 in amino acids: CASGASDKSYEQYF. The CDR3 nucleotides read TGTGCCAGCGGAGCCTCCGACAAATCCTACGAGCAGTACTTC.

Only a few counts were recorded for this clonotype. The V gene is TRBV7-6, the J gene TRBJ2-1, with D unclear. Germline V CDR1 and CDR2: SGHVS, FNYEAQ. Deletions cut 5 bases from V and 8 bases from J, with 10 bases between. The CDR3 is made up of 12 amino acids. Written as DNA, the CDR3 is TGTGCCAGCAGCCCCGACATGGATGAGCAGTTCTTC. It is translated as CASSPDMDEQFF.

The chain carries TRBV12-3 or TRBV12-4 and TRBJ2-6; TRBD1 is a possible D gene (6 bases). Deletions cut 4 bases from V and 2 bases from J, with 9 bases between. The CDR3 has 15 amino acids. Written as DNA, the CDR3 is TGTGCCAGCAGTTCACAGGGCGCTGGGGCCAACGTCCTGACTTTC. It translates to CASSSQGAGANVLTF.

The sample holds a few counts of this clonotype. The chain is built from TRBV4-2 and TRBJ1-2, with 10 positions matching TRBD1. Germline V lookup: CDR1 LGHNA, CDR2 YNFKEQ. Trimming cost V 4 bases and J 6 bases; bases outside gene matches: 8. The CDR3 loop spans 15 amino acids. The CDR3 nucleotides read TGTGCCAGCAGCCCACCCGGGACAGGGGTTGATGGCTACACCTTC. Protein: CASSPPGTGVDGYTF.

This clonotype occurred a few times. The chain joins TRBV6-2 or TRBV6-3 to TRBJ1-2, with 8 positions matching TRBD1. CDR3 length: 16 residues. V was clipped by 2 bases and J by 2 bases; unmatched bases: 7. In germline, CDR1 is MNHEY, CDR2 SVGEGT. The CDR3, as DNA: TGTGCCAGCAGTTACCACGGACCAGGGGGCAACTATGGCTACACCTTC. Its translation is CASSYHGPGGNYGYTF.

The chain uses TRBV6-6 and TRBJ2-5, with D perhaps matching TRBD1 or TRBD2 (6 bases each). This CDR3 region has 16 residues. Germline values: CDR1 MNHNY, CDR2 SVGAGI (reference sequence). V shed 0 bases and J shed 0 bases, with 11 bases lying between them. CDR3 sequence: CASSYSRGGYQETQYF. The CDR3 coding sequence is TGTGCCAGCAGTTACTCGAGAGGGGGGTACCAAGAGACCCAGTACTTC.

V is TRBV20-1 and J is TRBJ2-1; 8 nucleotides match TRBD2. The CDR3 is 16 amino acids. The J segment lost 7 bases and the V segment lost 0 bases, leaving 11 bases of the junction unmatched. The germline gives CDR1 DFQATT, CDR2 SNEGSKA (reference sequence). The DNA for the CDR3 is TGCAGTGCTAGAGATCCGGAGGGCGGGAGGAGGAATGAGCAGTTCTTC. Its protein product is CSARDPEGGRRNEQFF.

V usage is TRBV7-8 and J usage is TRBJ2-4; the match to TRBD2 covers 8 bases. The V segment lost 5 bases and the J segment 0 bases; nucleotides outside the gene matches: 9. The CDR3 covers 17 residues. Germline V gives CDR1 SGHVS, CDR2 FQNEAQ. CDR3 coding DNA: TGTGCCAGCAGCCCCCGGGGGGGCGTCCCAGCCAAAAACATTCAGTACTTC. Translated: CASSPRGGVPAKNIQYF.

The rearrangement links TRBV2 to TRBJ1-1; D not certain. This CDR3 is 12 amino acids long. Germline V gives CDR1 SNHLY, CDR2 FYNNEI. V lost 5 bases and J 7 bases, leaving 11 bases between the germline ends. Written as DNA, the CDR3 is TGTGCCAGCAGTCTCCCTAACCGTGAAGCTTTCTTT. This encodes CASSLPNREAFF.

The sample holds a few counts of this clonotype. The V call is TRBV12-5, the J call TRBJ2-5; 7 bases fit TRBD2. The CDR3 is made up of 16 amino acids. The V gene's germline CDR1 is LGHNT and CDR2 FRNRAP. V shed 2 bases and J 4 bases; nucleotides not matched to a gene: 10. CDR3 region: CASGLNLAAGGETQYF. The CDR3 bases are TGTGCTAGTGGTTTGAATCTAGCGGCCGGGGGAGAGACCCAGTACTTC. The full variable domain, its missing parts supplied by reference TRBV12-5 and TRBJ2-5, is DARVTQTPRHKVTEMGQEVTMRCQPILGHNTVFWYRQTMMQGLELLAYFRNRAPLDDSGMPKDRFSAEMPDATLATLKIQPSEPRDSAVYFCASGLNLAAGGETQYFGPGTRLLVL.

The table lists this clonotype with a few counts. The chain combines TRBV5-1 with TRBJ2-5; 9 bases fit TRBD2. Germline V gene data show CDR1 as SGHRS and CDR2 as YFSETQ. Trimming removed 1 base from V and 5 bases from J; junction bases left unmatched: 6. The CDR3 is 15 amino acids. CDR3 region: CASSLIAGGPETQYF. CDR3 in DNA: TGCGCCAGCAGCTTGATCGCGGGAGGGCCTGAGACCCAGTACTTC.

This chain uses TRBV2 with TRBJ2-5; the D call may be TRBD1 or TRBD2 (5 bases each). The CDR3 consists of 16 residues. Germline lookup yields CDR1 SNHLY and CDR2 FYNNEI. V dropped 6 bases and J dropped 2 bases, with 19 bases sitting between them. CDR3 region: CASSPDPGTAQETQYF. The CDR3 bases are TGTGCCAGCAGCCCCGATCCCGGGACGGCACAAGAGACCCAGTACTTC.

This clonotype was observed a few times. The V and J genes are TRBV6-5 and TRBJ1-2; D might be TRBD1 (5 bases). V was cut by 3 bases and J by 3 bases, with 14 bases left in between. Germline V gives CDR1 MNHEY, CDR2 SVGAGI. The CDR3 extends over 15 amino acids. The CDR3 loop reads CASSYGGEVYYGYTF. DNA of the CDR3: TGTGCCAGCAGTTATGGGGGGGAGGTGTACTATGGCTACACCTTC.

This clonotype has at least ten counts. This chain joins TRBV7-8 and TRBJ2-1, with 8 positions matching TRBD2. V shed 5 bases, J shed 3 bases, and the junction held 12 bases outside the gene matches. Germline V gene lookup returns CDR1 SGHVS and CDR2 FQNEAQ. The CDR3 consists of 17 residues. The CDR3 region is CASSSEVAGGGYNEQFF. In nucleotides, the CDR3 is TGTGCCAGCAGCAGCGAAGTGGCGGGAGGAGGCTACAATGAGCAGTTCTTC.

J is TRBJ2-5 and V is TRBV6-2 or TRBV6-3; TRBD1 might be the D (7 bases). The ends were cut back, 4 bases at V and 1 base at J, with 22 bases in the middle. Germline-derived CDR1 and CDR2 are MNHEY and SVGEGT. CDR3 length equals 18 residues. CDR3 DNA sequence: TGTGCCAGCAGTTTCCTCTTAGACAGGGAGGATTTCCAAGAGACCCAGTACTTC. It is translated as CASSFLLDREDFQETQYF.

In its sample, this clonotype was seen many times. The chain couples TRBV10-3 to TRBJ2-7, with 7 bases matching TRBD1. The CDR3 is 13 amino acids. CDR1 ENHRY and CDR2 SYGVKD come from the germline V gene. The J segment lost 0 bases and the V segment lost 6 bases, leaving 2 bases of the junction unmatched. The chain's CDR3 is CAIRRDSSYEQYF. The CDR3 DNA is TGTGCCATCAGGAGGGACAGCTCCTACGAGCAGTACTTC.